The entry below gives a single T cell receptor (beta chain) sequence along with its context. This clonotype was observed many times. The antigen it recognizes is unknown. Qualities for individual bases were not recorded, and no much larger clone is one base off. The data are from a study of molecular identifiers for immune sequencing clone quantification (dated by TCRdb to 2017 to 2018). Concerning the study at large: In a replicate experiment, RNA from about 20,000 or 100,000 naive CD8 T cells was split into five aliquots, four of which were sequenced. This methods study benchmarked molecular-identifier clustering-based TCR repertoire sequencing (MIDCIRS) and TCR RNA copy counting, using CD8 T cells to do so.

Naive CD8 T cell libraries were made from around 20,000 to 1,000,000 sorted cells using 10%, 30% or 50% of purified RNA. Naive CD8 T cells were FACS-sorted as CD8+CD4-CCR7+CD45RA+ on a BD FACSAria II into RLT Plus buffer. Nine to eleven TCR copies' worth of Jurkat RNA were spiked into roughly 19,000-1,000,000 naive CD8 T cell samples to test detection sensitivity. Enrichment of CD8 T cells was performed with RosetteSep CD8+ T Cell Enrichment Cocktail and Ficoll-Paque, after which ACK red cell lysis was carried out. The paper's findings and limits, for the study overall: In CMV-specific effector cells, over 99% of molecules were held by clones above 20 RNA copies, whereas under 1% of molecules were held by such clones in naive cells. The naive libraries included spiked-in Jurkat TCR RNA (roughly 9 copies' worth), and this RNA is not part of the donor repertoire. Highly expanded clone sizes could be underestimated because identical TCR molecules may share a barcode. When barcode sub-clustering was omitted, TCR diversity was inflated by chimeric consensus sequences, with chimeras reaching as high as 47%. Spiked-in Jurkat TCR RNA equivalent to a single cell was reported to be detectable even among some 910,000 naive CD8 T cells. Modeling indicated 2.5 to 3.5 TCR RNA copies recovered per cell, compared with about ten by digital PCR, which implies a capture efficiency of 25% to 35%.

Reading the germline V gene (reference sequence) gives CDR1 LGHDT and CDR2 YNNKEL. The CDR3, cysteine through phenylalanine, is 15 amino acids long. Only the CDR3 DNA is retained, 45 bases long and in frame from the first base. V loses 4 bases at its end and J loses 1 base; junction bases beyond the gene matches: 6. The method behind the library was PCR. Sequencing instrument: Illumina HiSeq 4000. Bulk TCR libraries were prepared as previously described, using TCR primers listed in Table S5. Total RNA was purified with the Qiagen AllPrep DNA/RNA kit. Reads from multiple sequencing runs of the same library were pooled before analysis. The original methods were these. Only reads with exact TCR constant sequence were kept, trimmed to 150 nt, and grouped by their 12-nt molecular barcodes. Reads in each barcode group were sub-clustered using a 15% Levenshtein threshold, and a quality-weighted consensus sequence was built for each RNA molecule. Non-functional sequences were filtered out, along with any lower-count sequence sitting one edit away from another sequence. Barcode sub-clusters with fewer than 20% of the maximum read count were removed, based on fitting two negative binomial distributions. The raw public reads went through TCRdb reprocessing: fastp at Q25, MiXCR clone calling, in-frame beta chains kept. Every entry covers one CDR3 protein and lists the most common genes and DNA from its rows. TCRdb assigned the V and J calls; the authors' analysis was not used. In this sample the table shows about 65,000 distinct CDR3 sequences, about a sixth of which occur a single time. The ten largest clones capture around 1.6% of the sample.

This TCR was sampled from a human donor in good health. Some libraries in this study had Jurkat cell RNA spiked in. Rearrangement joined TRBV3-1 to TRBJ2-5, with 7 bases aligning to TRBD2. Sequenced sample: naive CD8+ T cells from blood, with Jurkat cell RNA spiked in. The cell subset or site label on this specimen signifies: FACS-sorted CD8+CD4-CCR7+CD45RA+ naive T cells. The CDR3 in this case is CASSPLAETQETQYF. The DNA sequence follows: TGTGCCAGCAGCCCCCTAGCGGAGACCCAAGAGACCCAGTACTTC.